This T cell receptor beta chain was observed in a study of cytomegalovirus exposure and HLA in healthy donors. Whole-study results and caveats: Later analysis suggested links between common viral pathogens and several top significant clusters. Some highly shared sequence variants likely arose as a pipeline artifact. Researchers had no immune exposure information except CMV serostatus available.

Germline CDR1 is LNHNV and CDR2 is YYDKDF (reference sequence). Trimming took off 0 bases at V and 2 bases at J, with 10 bases between the two ends. The CDR3 extends over 15 amino acids. Vbeta (60) and Jbeta (13) primers were used in the PCR. The assay was immunoSEQ multiplex PCR, and TCRdb's table has in-frame clones only and misses some. The sample shows 150,000 to 250,000 clones, approximately 78% of them seen only once. A word on this clone: The antigen is undetermined.

The V call is TRBV15, the J call TRBJ1-2; D remains unclear. The specimen sequenced was PBMCs. This TCR came from a woman in her forties or fifties in good health and CMV-seropositive. CDR3 nucleotide sequence: TGTGCCACCAGCAGAGATGCGGGCTTCAACTATGGCTACACCTTC. Translation: CATSRDAGFNYGYTF.